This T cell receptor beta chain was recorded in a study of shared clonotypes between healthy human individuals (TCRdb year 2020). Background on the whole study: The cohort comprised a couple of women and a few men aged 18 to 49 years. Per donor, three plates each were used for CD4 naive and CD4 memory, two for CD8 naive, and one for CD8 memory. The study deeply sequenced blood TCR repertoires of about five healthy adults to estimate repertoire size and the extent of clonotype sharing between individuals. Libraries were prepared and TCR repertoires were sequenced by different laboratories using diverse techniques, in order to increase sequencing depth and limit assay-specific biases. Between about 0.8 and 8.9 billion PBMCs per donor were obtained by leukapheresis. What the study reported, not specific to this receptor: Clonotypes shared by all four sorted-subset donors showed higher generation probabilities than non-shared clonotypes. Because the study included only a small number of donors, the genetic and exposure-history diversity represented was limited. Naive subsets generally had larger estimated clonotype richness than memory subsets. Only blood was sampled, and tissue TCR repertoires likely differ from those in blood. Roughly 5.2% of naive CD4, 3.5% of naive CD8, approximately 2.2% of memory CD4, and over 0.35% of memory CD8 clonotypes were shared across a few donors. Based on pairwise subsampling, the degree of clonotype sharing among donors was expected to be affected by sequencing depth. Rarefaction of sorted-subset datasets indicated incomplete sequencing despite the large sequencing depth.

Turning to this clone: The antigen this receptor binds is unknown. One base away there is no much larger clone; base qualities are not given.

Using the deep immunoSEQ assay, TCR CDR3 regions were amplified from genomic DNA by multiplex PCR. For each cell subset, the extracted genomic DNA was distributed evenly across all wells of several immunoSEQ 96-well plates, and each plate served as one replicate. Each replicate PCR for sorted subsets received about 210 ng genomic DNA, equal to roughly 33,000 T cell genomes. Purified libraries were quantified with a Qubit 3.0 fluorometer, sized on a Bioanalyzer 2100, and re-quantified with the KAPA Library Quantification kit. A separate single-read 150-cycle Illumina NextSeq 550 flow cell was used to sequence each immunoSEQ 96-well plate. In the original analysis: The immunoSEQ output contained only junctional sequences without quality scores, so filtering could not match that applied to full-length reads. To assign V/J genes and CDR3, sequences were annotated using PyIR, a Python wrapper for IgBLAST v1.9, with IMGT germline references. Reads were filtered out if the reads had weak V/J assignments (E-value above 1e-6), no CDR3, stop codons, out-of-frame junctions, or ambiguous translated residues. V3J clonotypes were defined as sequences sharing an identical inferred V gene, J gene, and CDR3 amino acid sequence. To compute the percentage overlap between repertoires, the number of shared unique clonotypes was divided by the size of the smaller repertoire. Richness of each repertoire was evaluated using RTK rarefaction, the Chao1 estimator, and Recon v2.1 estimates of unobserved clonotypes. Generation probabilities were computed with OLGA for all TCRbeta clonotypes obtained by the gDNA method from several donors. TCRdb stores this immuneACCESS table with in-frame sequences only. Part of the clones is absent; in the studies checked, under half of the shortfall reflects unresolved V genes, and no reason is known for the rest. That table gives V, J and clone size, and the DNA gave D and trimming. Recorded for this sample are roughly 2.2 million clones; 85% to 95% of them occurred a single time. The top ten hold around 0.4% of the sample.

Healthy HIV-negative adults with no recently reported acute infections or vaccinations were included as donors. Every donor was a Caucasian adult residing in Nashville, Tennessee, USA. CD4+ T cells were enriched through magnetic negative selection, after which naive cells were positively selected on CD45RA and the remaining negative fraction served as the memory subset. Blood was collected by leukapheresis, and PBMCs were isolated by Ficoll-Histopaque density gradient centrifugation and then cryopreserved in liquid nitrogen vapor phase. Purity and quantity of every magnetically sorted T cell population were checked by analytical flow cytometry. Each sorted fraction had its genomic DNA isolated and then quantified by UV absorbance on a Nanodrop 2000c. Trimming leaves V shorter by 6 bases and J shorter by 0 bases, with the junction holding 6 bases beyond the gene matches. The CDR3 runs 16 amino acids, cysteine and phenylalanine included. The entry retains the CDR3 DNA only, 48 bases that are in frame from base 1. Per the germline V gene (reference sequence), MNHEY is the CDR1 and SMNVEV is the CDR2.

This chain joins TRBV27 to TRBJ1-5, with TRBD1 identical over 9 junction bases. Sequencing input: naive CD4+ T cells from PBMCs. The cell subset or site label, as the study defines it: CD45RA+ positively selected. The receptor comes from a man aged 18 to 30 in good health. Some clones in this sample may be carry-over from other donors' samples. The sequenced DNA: TGTGCCAGCAGAACTACAGGGGGCGGTAGCAATCAGCCCCAGCATTTT. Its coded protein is CASRTTGGGSNQPQHF.